This record looks at one T cell receptor beta chain sequence and its context. Its antigen is still unknown. PCR involved 60 Vbeta and 13 Jbeta primers. Profiled with immunoSEQ multiplex PCR; TCRdb holds only in-frame clones, not every one. This sample has 35,000 to 55,000 clones; approximately 72% occur once, and the top ten carry less than 4%. This specimen comes from a study of cytomegalovirus exposure and HLA in healthy donors. Overall study findings and caveats: The authors judged a highly shared variant cluster likely a sequencing artifact.

Germline V gives CDR1 SSHAT, CDR2 FNYEAQ (reference sequence). The CDR3 extends over 16 amino acids. Losses at the gene ends were 0 bases for V and 8 bases for J; bases not matched to a gene: 7. This clonotype originated in a woman under 40 in good health and CMV-seronegative. Sequenced: PBMCs. The V gene is TRBV7-7, the J gene TRBJ2-1, with 10 bases aligning to TRBD2. This CDR3 is CASSLAWLAGVYEQFF. The CDR3 region has the DNA TGTGCCAGCAGCTTAGCGTGGCTAGCGGGAGTCTATGAGCAGTTCTTC.